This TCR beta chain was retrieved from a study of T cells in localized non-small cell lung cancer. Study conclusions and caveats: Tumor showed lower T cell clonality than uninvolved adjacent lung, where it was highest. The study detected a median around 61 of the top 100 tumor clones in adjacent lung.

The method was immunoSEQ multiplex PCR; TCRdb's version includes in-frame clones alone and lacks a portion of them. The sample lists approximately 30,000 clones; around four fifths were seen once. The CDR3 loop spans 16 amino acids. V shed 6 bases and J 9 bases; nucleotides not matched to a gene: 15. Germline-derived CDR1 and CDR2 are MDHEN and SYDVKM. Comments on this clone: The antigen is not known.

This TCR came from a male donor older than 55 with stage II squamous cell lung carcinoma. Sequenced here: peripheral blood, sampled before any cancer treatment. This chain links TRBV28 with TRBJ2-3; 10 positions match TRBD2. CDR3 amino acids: CASSDSTSGSLKTQYF. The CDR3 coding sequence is TGTGCCAGCAGCGACTCGACTAGCGGGTCCCTCAAAACGCAGTATTTT.